Following are 19 T cell receptor beta chains from one sample sequenced in a study of CD8 T cells in ankylosing spondylitis. TCRdb called the 5' RACE reads again in MiXCR, with one record for every CDR3 protein. The table has 380,000 or so distinct CDR3 sequences, 20% seen once; the top ten hold over 10%. The sequencing sample was made of blood, either unsorted or a sorted T cell fraction (not recorded which). These receptors all stem from a male donor with ankylosing spondylitis or in good health (not recorded which).

This clonotype has just a few counts. This chain joins TRBV2 and TRBJ2-7; a possible D gene is TRBD1 (5 bases). From germline, CDR1 is SNHLY and CDR2 FYNNEI. With 1 base removed from V and 3 bases from J, the gap between germline ends came to 10 bases. CDR3 size: 14 residues. The CDR3 coding sequence is TGTGCCAGCAGTGAAGAGGTAGGGGACTACGAGCAGTACTTC. Translated: CASSEEVGDYEQYF.

This chain connects TRBV7-9 to TRBJ2-7; D ambiguous. CDR3 length: 12 residues. V lost 4 bases, J lost 3 bases, and 7 bases lay in between. CDR1 is SEHNR and CDR2 is FQNEAQ in the germline V gene (reference sequence). The DNA for the CDR3 is TGTGCCAGCAGCTACCAGAGCTACGAGCAGTACTTC. It yields the protein CASSYQSYEQYF.

This clonotype was observed a few times. The CDR3 here is CASSKERGYEQYF. The CDR3 DNA is TGTGCCAGCAGCAAAGAACGAGGCTACGAGCAGTACTTC. The V call is TRBV5-6, the J call TRBJ2-7; D call uncertain. The CDR3 has 13 amino acids. Trimming stripped 4 bases from V and 3 bases from J, with 11 bases between. Germline-derived CDR1 and CDR2 are SGHDT and YYEEEE.

This clonotype occurred once. The chain recombines TRBV6-1 with TRBJ2-3; 12 nucleotides agree with TRBD2. The CDR3 has 18 residues. After removal of 6 bases from V and 1 base from J, the junction contained 11 bases not matched to a gene. Germline CDR1 is MNHNS and CDR2 is SASEGT. The CDR3, as DNA: TGTGCCAGCAGCCCAAGGGCTAGCGGGGGGGTCCGCACAGATACGCAGTATTTT. This codes for CASSPRASGGVRTDTQYF.

The chain links TRBV20-1 to TRBJ2-5; 7 nucleotides line up with TRBD1. CDR1 is DFQATT and CDR2 is SNEGSKA in the germline V gene (reference sequence). The ends lost 0 bases at V and 5 bases at J; junction bases unmatched: 9. CDR3 length equals 15 residues. CDR3 in DNA: TGCAGTGCTAGAGATGAGGCAGGGGGACCTGAGACCCAGTACTTC. It codes for CSARDEAGGPETQYF.

Many counts were recorded for this clonotype. CDR3 coding DNA: TGTGCCAGCAGTCCGAGAGTAAACACTGAAGCTTTCTTT. Translating gives CASSPRVNTEAFF. The chain combines TRBV27 with TRBJ1-1; D gene ambiguous. Germline CDR1 and CDR2: MNHEY and SMNVEV (reference sequence). The V gene lost 5 bases and the J gene lost 2 bases, with 9 bases spanning the gap. CDR3 size: 13 residues.

This rearrangement joins TRBV7-2 to TRBJ2-1; the D gene is possibly TRBD1 (7 bases). V was trimmed by 2 bases and J by 0 bases, leaving 17 bases between them. Germline assignment: CDR1 SGHTA and CDR2 FQGNSA. The CDR3 has 18 amino acids. For the CDR3, the DNA is TGTGCCAGCAGCTTATCGACAGGGAGGTCCAGCTCCTACAATGAGCAGTTCTTC. Protein product: CASSLSTGRSSSYNEQFF.

The chain links TRBV9 to TRBJ1-5, with D possibly being TRBD1 (5 bases). V was cut by 3 bases and J by 7 bases, with 14 bases left in between. The CDR3 contains 14 residues. The V gene's germline CDR1 is SGDLS and CDR2 YYNGEE. The CDR3 coding sequence is TGTGCCAGCAGCGCCGGGGCGACGGGGCAGCCCCAGCATTTT. This encodes CASSAGATGQPQHF.

V usage is TRBV19 and J usage is TRBJ2-7; 7 bases map to TRBD2. The V and J ends lost 5 bases and 4 bases, in that order; junction bases with no gene match: 5. From germline, CDR1 is LNHDA and CDR2 SQIVND (reference sequence). This CDR3 has 13 residues. In nucleotides, the CDR3 is TGTGCCAGTAGTGCCTGGGAGGGTTACGAGCAGTACTTC. As protein: CASSAWEGYEQYF.

J is TRBJ2-7 and V is TRBV11-2; D unclear. Germline V lookup: CDR1 SGHAT, CDR2 FQNNGV. The CDR3 has 12 amino acids. V lost 5 bases and J 3 bases, leaving 8 bases between the germline ends. CDR3 nucleotides: TGTGCCAGCAGCGAAAACTACTACGAGCAGTACTTC. This sequence encodes CASSENYYEQYF.

This clonotype was seen a few times. The chain joins TRBV4-1 to TRBJ2-5, with D possibly matching TRBD1 (6 bases). This CDR3 is built from 17 residues. V was trimmed by 2 bases and J by 4 bases, leaving 20 bases between them. The germline gives CDR1 MGHRA, CDR2 YSYEKL. CDR3 protein: CASSQIWTENTRETQYF. The DNA for the CDR3 is TGCGCCAGCAGCCAAATCTGGACAGAAAACACAAGAGAGACCCAGTACTTC.

This clonotype occurred a few times. V is TRBV13 and J is TRBJ2-1; 8 bases fit TRBD1. Germline loops: CDR1 PRHDT, CDR2 FYEKMQ (reference sequence). J was trimmed by 0 bases and V by 5 bases; bases with no gene match: 12. The CDR3 totals 18 residues. The CDR3 DNA reads as TGTGCCAGCAGCCCCTTATTCGATGACAGGGGCTCCTACAATGAGCAGTTCTTC. Its protein product is CASSPLFDDRGSYNEQFF.

This clonotype was seen only a few times. The J gene is TRBJ2-1, the V gene TRBV16; no clear D gene. Germline CDR1 KGHSY, CDR2 FQNENV. The CDR3 is made up of 13 amino acids. With 0 bases removed from V and 8 bases from J, the gap between germline ends came to 8 bases. The DNA of the CDR3 is TGTGCCAGCAGCCAATCCCGTACCCATGAGCAGTTCTTC. Protein sequence: CASSQSRTHEQFF.

This clonotype was observed at least ten times. The V gene is TRBV12-3 or TRBV12-4, the J gene TRBJ2-1; TRBD1 agrees at 7 bases. The CDR3 is 15 amino acids. Germline trimming cut 1 base from V and 2 bases from J; bases unmatched to any gene: 2. The CDR3 DNA follows: TGTGCCAGCAGTTTAGGGACAGGTCCCTACAATGAGCAGTTCTTC. The encoded protein is CASSLGTGPYNEQFF.

This clonotype appeared many times. The J gene is TRBJ2-7, the V gene TRBV20-1; 8 bases fit TRBD1. This CDR3 region has 14 residues. Germline assignment: CDR1 DFQATT and CDR2 SNEGSKA (reference sequence). V shed 1 base and J 5 bases; nucleotides not matched to a gene: 7. Here the CDR3 DNA reads TGCAGTGCTAGAGCGGACAGGGAGCCCCACGAGCAGTACTTC. Protein: CSARADREPHEQYF.

This clonotype was counted only a few times. The CDR3 nucleotides read TGTGCCAGCAGTTTTATTGCGGGGGCCGGGGTGGGCTATGGCTACACCTTC. Residues: CASSFIAGAGVGYGYTF. The genes are TRBV12-3 or TRBV12-4 and TRBJ1-2, with D maybe TRBD1 (6 bases). The V and J ends lost 3 bases and 4 bases respectively, with 21 bases between them. The CDR3 is 17 amino acids.

This clonotype was observed a handful of times. This chain uses TRBV12-3 or TRBV12-4 with TRBJ2-1; perhaps TRBD1 as D (5 bases). V was trimmed by 7 bases and J by 6 bases, leaving 7 bases between them. The CDR3 covers 11 residues. This CDR3 reads CASKGFNEQFF. In nucleotides, the CDR3 is TGTGCCAGCAAGGGGTTCAATGAGCAGTTCTTC.

The gene calls are TRBV29-1 and TRBJ2-1; tentatively, D is TRBD1 or TRBD2 (5 bases each). This CDR3 has 14 residues. Trimming removed 6 bases from V and 0 bases from J, with 12 bases in between. The germline CDR1 and CDR2 sequences are SQVTM and ANQGSEA. CDR3 bases: TGCAGCGTGGGGGACCTGAGCTCCTACAATGAGCAGTTCTTC. Amino acids: CSVGDLSSYNEQFF.

The chain has TRBV4-2 and TRBJ2-2; D possibly uses TRBD1 or TRBD2 (5 bases each). Germline V gene sequence: CDR1 LGHNA, CDR2 YNFKEQ. Trimming shortened V by 4 bases and J by 8 bases, and 17 bases separated the two germline ends. The CDR3 contains 15 residues. CDR3: CASSLSGPTGGELFF. For the CDR3, the DNA is TGTGCCAGCAGCCTCTCGGGACCCACGGGGGGGGAGCTGTTTTTT.